The clone carrying this TCR beta chain was detected once. The germline CDR1 and CDR2 sequences are MNHEY and SVGAGI. Trimming pared 2 bases from V and 1 base from J, leaving 10 bases between. The CDR3 extends over 15 amino acids. Sequencing was performed with immunoSEQ multiplex PCR; in TCRdb, only in-frame clones are kept and a portion is missing. Of around 27,000 clones in the sample, 75% to 90% were seen once. The data were obtained in a study of blood T cell repertoires in COVID-19. Turning to the study itself: Researchers got acute and convalescent COVID-19 samples from the United States, Italy and Spain.

Material for sequencing was peripheral blood. V and J are TRBV6-5 and TRBJ2-3, with a tentative D call TRBD1 (6 bases). This TCR was recovered from a man between 60 and 75 years old with acute or convalescent COVID-19. The CDR3 protein is CASSYPWTGTDTQYF. CDR3 coding DNA: TGTGCCAGCAGTTACCCCTGGACAGGCACAGATACGCAGTATTTT.